The source of this T cell receptor beta chain is a study of Ad26.COV2.S vaccination and SARS-CoV-2 variants. Study at large: Sample donor was a member of the COV1001 Ad26.COV2.S trial arm. The authors gave Ad26.COV2.S intramuscularly, either once or twice 56 days apart. Findings of the study overall: People given the vaccine had a wider spike-specific TCR breadth than placebo recipients did.

Sample treatment: roughly 18 received Ad26.COV2.S at low or high dose, single or two shots; 5 received placebo; per-sample allocation not given. On day 63 after the first injection, vaccine and placebo recipients gave samples. As concerns this clone: Its specificity is unknown.

TCRdb keeps only in-frame clones here, not all; method: immunoSEQ multiplex PCR. This table holds hundreds of thousands of clones, approximately 90% found once. Germline V gives CDR1 SEHNR, CDR2 FQNEAQ (reference sequence). V was clipped by 5 bases and J by 5 bases, with 12 bases between them. The CDR3 is 13 amino acids. The sequenced sample was peripheral blood, obtained in a trial of Ad26.COV2.S vaccine versus placebo. The chain has TRBV7-9 and TRBJ2-5, with D possibly matching TRBD1 (6 bases). The sequence derives from a person aged 18-65 years who received the Ad26.COV2.S COVID-19 vaccine or a placebo. The CDR3 sequence is CASSLGTLETQYF. The CDR3 DNA is TGTGCCAGCAGCCTGGGGACATTGGAGACCCAGTACTTC.